This T cell receptor beta chain was obtained from a study of blood T cell repertoires in COVID-19. Study overall: Nucleic acid was either cDNA or gDNA, and it came from T cells, B-cell-depleted T cells, or PBMCs.

Per the original methods: Estimation of nucleated cell counts was performed using reference gene primer amplification. Sequencing used immunoSEQ multiplex PCR; TCRdb keeps in-frame clones, though not all of them. Clone size and V and J calls were adopted from that table, with D and trimming inferred from the DNA. The sample has 300,000 to 350,000 clones, 90% to 95% seen once. Participant age was roughly 18 to 100 years, and participants resided in 24 US areas. The study recruited exposed participants who had met a COVID-19 case within 2 weeks before entry. Trimming removed 6 bases from V and 1 base from J; junction bases left unmatched: 8. The CDR3 runs to 15 residues. CDR1 and CDR2 (germline): MNHNY, SVGAGI (reference sequence).

Source material: PBMCs or T cells enriched from blood (not recorded which). This clonotype was obtained from a woman in her 30s who had been exposed to COVID-19. The J gene is TRBJ2-7, the V gene TRBV6-6; 8 positions agree with TRBD1. CDR3: CASSYGDRRSYEQYF. CDR3 sequence (DNA): TGTGCCAGCAGCTACGGGGACAGGCGTTCCTACGAGCAGTACTTC.